The 2 T cell receptor beta chains below all came from one sample that was sequenced in a study of breast tumors, draining lymph nodes, adjacent tissues. The lymph nodes were axillary draining lymph nodes from breast cancer patients. TCRdb re-called the multiplex PCR reads with MiXCR, one entry per CDR3 protein. The data contain 200,000 to 300,000 distinct CDR3 sequences, about 33% of them seen just once; the ten biggest clones take up approximately 1%. The sample taken for sequencing was axillary lymph node tissue. The source is a female donor with breast cancer. Some clones in this sample may be carry-over from other donors' samples.

The chain recombines TRBV2 with TRBJ1-5, with D unresolved. Trimming removed 5 bases at V and 14 bases at J, with 31 bases between. Germline loops: CDR1 SNHLY, CDR2 FYNNEI. The length of the CDR3 is 17 residues. The CDR3 DNA sequence: TGTGCCAGCAGTTCCGGTAGCGGGAGGGCCGAGGTCTCCTACGAGCATTTT. This encodes CASSSGSGRAEVSYEHF.

The sample holds many counts of this clonotype. The V call is TRBV20-1, the J call TRBJ1-2; D possibly corresponds to TRBD1 (5 bases). The V end was cut by 3 bases, the J end by 3 bases, with 17 bases between. Per germline, CDR1 DFQATT and CDR2 SNEGSKA (reference sequence). The CDR3 runs to 15 residues. For the CDR3, the DNA is TGCAGTGCTAGGGGGGTGGGGGTCTACTACTATGGCTACACCTTC. Translated, it gives CSARGVGVYYYGYTF.